Each of the 18 T cell receptor beta chains below was sequenced from the same sample in a study of T cell repertoires in cytomegalovirus infection. In TCRdb, the reads were re-called with MiXCR into one record per CDR3 protein. The sample carries roughly 720,000 distinct CDR3 sequences, less than 40% recorded once. The sample was PBMCs. The receptors shown here come from a human donor in good health (CMV status not recorded). Some clones in this sample may be carry-over from other donors' samples.

This clonotype was picked up a small number of times. This rearrangement joins TRBV28 to TRBJ1-4; 7 nucleotides line up with TRBD1. Germline values: CDR1 MDHEN, CDR2 SYDVKM. CDR3 length: 13 residues. With V trimmed by 6 bases and J by 8 bases, 6 bases remained unmatched. The DNA of the CDR3 is TGTGCCAGCAGGGGGACAGTGCTGGAAAAACTGTTTTTT. Its protein product is CASRGTVLEKLFF.

The CDR3 region is CAISETSGFLYEQYF. Here the CDR3 DNA reads TGTGCCATCAGTGAAACTAGCGGCTTCCTCTACGAGCAGTACTTC. V gene TRBV10-3 combines with J gene TRBJ2-7; 8 bases map to TRBD2. Looked up from germline, CDR1 is ENHRY and CDR2 is SYGVKD. CDR3 size: 15 residues. V lost 3 bases, J lost 3 bases, and 7 bases stayed unmatched.

The J gene is TRBJ1-3, the V gene TRBV19, with 8 positions matching TRBD1. CDR1 and CDR2 (germline): LNHDA, SQIVND (reference sequence). There are 17 residues in the CDR3. V lost 0 bases and J lost 4; bases outside the gene matches: 8. As DNA, the CDR3 is TGTGCCAGTAGTATAGAGACAGGGGCTGTATCCGGAAACACCATATATTTT. Translated: CASSIETGAVSGNTIYF. Full variable domain (remainder filled in from reference TRBV19 and TRBJ1-3): DGGITQSPKYLFRKEGQNVTLSCEQNLNHDAMYWYRQDPGQGLRLIYYSQIVNDFQKGDIAEGYSVSREKKESFPLTVTSAQKNPTAFYLCASSIETGAVSGNTIYFGEGSWLTVV.

The chain joins TRBV24-1 to TRBJ2-1; 10 bases agree with TRBD1. Germline CDR1 and CDR2: KGHDR and SFDVKD. With V trimmed by 3 bases and J by 2 bases, 12 bases remained unmatched. The CDR3 runs 19 residues. CDR3 protein: CATSDRIPGQGHTYNEQFF. DNA for the CDR3: TGTGCCACCAGTGATAGAATACCGGGACAGGGGCATACCTACAATGAGCAGTTCTTC.

DNA of the CDR3: TGTGCCATCAGGGCTGGGACAGACACTTCACCCCTCCACTTT. It specifies CAIRAGTDTSPLHF. This chain links TRBV10-3 with TRBJ1-6, with TRBD1 matching 7 bases. Germline V gene sequence: CDR1 ENHRY, CDR2 SYGVKD. The CDR3 consists of 14 residues. V lost 6 bases, J lost 9 bases, and 8 bases stayed unmatched.

The V call is TRBV7-6, the J call TRBJ2-5; D remains ambiguous. V lost 5 bases and J 2 bases, leaving 12 bases between the germline ends. The length of the CDR3 is 14 residues. Germline CDR1 SGHVS, CDR2 FNYEAQ. Here the CDR3 DNA reads TGTGCCAGCAGCCGACCCCGCACTCAAGAGACCCAGTACTTC. Encoded protein: CASSRPRTQETQYF.

This clonotype was found a few times. The chain carries TRBV25-1 and TRBJ1-2, with 7 nucleotides matching TRBD1. Germline-derived CDR1 and CDR2 are MGHDK and SYGVNS. This CDR3 comprises 17 residues. V dropped 4 bases and J dropped 5; count of bases not matched to a gene: 16. The CDR3 is CASSAHTGQETGYGYTF. The CDR3 DNA is TGTGCCAGCAGTGCCCACACCGGACAGGAGACAGGGTATGGCTACACCTTC.

The chain joins TRBV20-1 to TRBJ2-1; 11 positions match TRBD2. J gave up 8 bases and V 0 bases, and 15 bases lay outside the gene matches. CDR3 size: 18 residues. CDR1 is DFQATT and CDR2 is SNEGSKA in the germline V gene (reference sequence). The CDR3 DNA is TGCAGTGCTAGAGATAAGGGGCTAGCGGGGGGTGTAGTCGATGAGCAGTTCTTC. Amino acid sequence: CSARDKGLAGGVVDEQFF.

The table lists this clonotype with many counts. The chain employs TRBV6-1 and TRBJ1-6; 8 nucleotides align to TRBD1. The CDR3 totals 15 residues. Unmatched junction bases numbered 4, after V lost 3 bases and J lost 6 bases. Germline V gives CDR1 MNHNS, CDR2 SASEGT. For the CDR3, the DNA is TGTGCCAGCAGTGATGTGCAGGGGGCTAATTCACCCCTCCACTTT. Its translation: CASSDVQGANSPLHF.

The V gene is TRBV7-4, the J gene TRBJ2-1, with D perhaps being TRBD1 or TRBD2 (5 bases each). Trimming removed 4 bases from V and 2 bases from J, with 18 bases in between. The CDR3 extends over 17 amino acids. The germline CDR1 and CDR2 sequences are SGHVT and SQSDAQ. For the CDR3, the DNA is TGTGCCAGCAGCTCGTCCGTAATAGTGGGACCCTACAATGAGCAGTTCTTC. Translation gives CASSSSVIVGPYNEQFF.

In its sample, this clonotype was seen once. This chain links TRBV7-8 with TRBJ1-1; D remains ambiguous. The CDR3 is 13 amino acids. The V end was cut by 2 bases, the J end by 11 bases, with 15 bases between. CDR1 SGHVS and CDR2 FQNEAQ come from the germline V gene. The chain's CDR3 is CASSLSLQATAFF. CDR3 nucleotide sequence: TGTGCCAGCAGCTTATCCCTCCAGGCAACCGCTTTCTTT.

This clonotype was observed at least ten times. The chain joins TRBV7-2 to TRBJ2-5, with D perhaps TRBD1 (5 bases). CDR3 length equals 14 residues. V was cut by 2 bases and J by 1 base, with 8 bases left in between. In germline, CDR1 is SGHTA, CDR2 FQGNSA. CDR3 in amino acids: CASSLQQGQETQYF. CDR3 nucleotides: TGTGCCAGCAGCTTACAGCAGGGCCAAGAGACCCAGTACTTC.

The chain links TRBV12-3 or TRBV12-4 to TRBJ2-7; D gene ambiguous. V lost 3 bases to trimming and J lost 7 bases, with 13 bases between them. The CDR3 covers 13 residues. The CDR3 region has the DNA TGTGCCAGCAGTTTGATGCAGGCTCGAGAGCAGTACTTC. Translated, it gives CASSLMQAREQYF.

The rearrangement uses TRBV5-1 and TRBJ2-1; possible D gene TRBD2, 5 bases. CDR1 and CDR2 from the germline V gene are SGHRS and YFSETQ. The length of the CDR3 is 15 residues. Between the trimmed V and J ends, which lost 1 base and 9 bases, there was a span of 17 bases. The CDR3 sequence is CASSLSGWADVEQFF. CDR3 coding DNA: TGCGCCAGCAGCTTGAGCGGATGGGCGGACGTTGAGCAGTTCTTC. Based on the CDR3 plus reference TRBV5-1 and TRBJ2-1, the full variable domain is KAGVTQTPRYLIKTRGQQVTLSCSPISGHRSVSWYQQTPGQGLQFLFEYFSETQRNKGNFPGRFSGRQFSNSRSEMNVSTLELGDSALYLCASSLSGWADVEQFFGPGTRLTVL.

The chain combines TRBV28 with TRBJ2-5; 7 nucleotides align to TRBD2. Germline V gene lookup returns CDR1 MDHEN and CDR2 SYDVKM. After removal of 6 bases from V and 5 bases from J, the junction contained 9 bases not matched to a gene. This CDR3 is 14 amino acids long. In DNA, the CDR3 is TGTGCCAGCAGCCCCCTCGGGGGGTGGGAGACCCAGTACTTC. It is translated as CASSPLGGWETQYF.

This clonotype occurred many times. This chain links TRBV30 with TRBJ2-7, with D tentatively TRBD1 or TRBD2 (5 bases each). There are 15 residues in the CDR3. The germline CDR1 and CDR2 sequences are GTSNPN and SVGIG (reference sequence). The V end was cut by 3 bases, the J end by 6 bases, with 21 bases between. The CDR3: CAWSLEGRWRSEQYF. As DNA, the CDR3 is TGTGCCTGGAGCCTCGAGGGGCGGTGGCGAAGCGAGCAGTACTTC.

This chain uses TRBV25-1 with TRBJ2-7, with D uncertain. In germline, CDR1 is MGHDK, CDR2 SYGVNS. There are 12 residues in the CDR3. V dropped 5 bases and J dropped 2 bases, with 7 bases sitting between them. DNA for the CDR3: TGTGCCAGCAGTCCTAAAACCTACGAGCAGTACTTC. This encodes CASSPKTYEQYF.

The J gene is TRBJ1-2, the V gene TRBV12-3 or TRBV12-4; D is unresolved. The V end was cut by 4 bases, the J end by 6 bases, with 9 bases between. The CDR3 contains 12 residues. CDR3 region: CASSYSTNGYTF. The CDR3 bases are TGTGCCAGCAGTTATTCTACGAATGGCTACACCTTC.